This T cell receptor (beta chain) appears in the sequencing data of a study of OX40 agonist ivuxolimab in advanced cancers. Germline CDR1 LNHDA, CDR2 SQIVND (reference sequence). The V end was cut by 3 bases, the J end by 1 base, with 13 bases between. This CDR3 has 15 amino acids. Here immunoSEQ multiplex PCR was the method, and the copy in TCRdb shows in-frame clones only, minus some. The sample has 80,000 or so clones; around 90% are singletons. The chain employs TRBV19 and TRBJ2-7; D call uncertain. Sample: CD4+ or CD8+ T cells sorted from blood, taken in a trial of the OX40 agonist ivuxolimab. This sequence was found in an adult with an advanced solid tumor such as melanoma, head and neck, liver or kidney cancer. CDR3 bases: TGTGCCAGTAGTATTAAAAGCGTCGCGTCCTACGAGCAGTACTTC. Translating it yields CASSIKSVASYEQYF.